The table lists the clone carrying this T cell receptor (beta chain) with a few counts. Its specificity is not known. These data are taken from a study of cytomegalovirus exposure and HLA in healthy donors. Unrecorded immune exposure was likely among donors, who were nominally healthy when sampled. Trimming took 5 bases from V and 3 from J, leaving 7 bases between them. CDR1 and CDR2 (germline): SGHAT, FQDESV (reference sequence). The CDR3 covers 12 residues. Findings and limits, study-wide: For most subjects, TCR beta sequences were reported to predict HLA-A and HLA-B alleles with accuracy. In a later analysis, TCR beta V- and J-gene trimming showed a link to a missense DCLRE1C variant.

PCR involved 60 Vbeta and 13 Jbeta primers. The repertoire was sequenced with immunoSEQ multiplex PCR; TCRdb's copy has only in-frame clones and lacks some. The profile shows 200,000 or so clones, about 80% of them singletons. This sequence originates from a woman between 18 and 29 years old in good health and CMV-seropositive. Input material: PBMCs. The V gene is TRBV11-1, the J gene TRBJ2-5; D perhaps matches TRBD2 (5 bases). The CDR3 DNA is TGTGCCAGCAGCCAAGCGGAAGAGACCCAGTACTTC. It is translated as CASSQAEETQYF.